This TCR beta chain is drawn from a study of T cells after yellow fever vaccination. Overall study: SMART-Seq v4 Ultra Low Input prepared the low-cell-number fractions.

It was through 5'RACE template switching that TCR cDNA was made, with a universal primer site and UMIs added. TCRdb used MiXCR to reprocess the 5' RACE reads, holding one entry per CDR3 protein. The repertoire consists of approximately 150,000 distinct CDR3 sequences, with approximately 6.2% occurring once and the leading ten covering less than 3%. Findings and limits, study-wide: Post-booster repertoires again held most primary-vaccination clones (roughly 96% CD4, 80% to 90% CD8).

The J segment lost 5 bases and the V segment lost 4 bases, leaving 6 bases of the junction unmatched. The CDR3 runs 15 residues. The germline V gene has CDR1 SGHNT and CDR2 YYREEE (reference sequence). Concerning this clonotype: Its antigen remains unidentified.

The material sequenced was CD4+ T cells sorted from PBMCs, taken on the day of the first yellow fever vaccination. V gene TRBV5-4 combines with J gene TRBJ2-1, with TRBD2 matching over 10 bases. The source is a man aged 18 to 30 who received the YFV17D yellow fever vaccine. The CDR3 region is CASSLRTSGNNEQFF. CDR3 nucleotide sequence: TGTGCCAGCAGCCTTCGGACTAGCGGCAACAATGAGCAGTTCTTC.